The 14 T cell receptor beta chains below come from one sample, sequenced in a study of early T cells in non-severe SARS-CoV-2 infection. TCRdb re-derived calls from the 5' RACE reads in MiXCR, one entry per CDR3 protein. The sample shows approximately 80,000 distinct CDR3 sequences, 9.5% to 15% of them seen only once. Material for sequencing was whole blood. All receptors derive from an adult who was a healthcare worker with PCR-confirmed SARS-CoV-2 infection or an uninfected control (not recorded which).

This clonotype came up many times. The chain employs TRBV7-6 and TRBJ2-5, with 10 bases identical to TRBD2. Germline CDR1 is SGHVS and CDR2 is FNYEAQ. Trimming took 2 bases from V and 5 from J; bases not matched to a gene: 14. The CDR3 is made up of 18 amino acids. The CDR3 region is CASSLYASGSKFGETQYF. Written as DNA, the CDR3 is TGTGCCAGCAGCTTATATGCTAGCGGGAGTAAGTTTGGCGAGACCCAGTACTTC. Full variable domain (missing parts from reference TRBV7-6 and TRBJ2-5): GAGVSQSPRYKVTKRGQDVALRCDPISGHVSLYWYRQALGQGPEFLTYFNYEAQQDKSGLPNDRFSAERPEGSISTLTIQRTEQRDSAMYRCASSLYASGSKFGETQYFGPGTRLLVL.

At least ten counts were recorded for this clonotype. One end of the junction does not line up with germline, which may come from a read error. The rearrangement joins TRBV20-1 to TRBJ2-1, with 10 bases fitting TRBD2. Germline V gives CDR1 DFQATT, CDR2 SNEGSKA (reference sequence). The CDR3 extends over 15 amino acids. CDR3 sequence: CSAPSSGRNLNEEFF. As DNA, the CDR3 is TGCAGTGCTCCTTCTAGCGGGAGAAACCTAAATGAGGAGTTCTTC.

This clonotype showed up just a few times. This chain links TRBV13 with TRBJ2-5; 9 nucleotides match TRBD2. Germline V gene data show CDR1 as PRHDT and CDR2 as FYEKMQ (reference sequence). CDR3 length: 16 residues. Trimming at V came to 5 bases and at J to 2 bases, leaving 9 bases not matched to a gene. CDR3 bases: TGTGCCAGCAGCCCCCGGGTAGCGGGGGAACAAGAGACCCAGTACTTC. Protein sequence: CASSPRVAGEQETQYF.

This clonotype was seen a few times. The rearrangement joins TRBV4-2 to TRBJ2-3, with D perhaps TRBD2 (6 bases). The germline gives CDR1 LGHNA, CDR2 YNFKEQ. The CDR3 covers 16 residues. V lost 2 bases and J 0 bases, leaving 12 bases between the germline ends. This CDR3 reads CASSQRDGLSTDTQYF. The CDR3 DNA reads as TGTGCCAGCAGCCAACGGGACGGACTAAGCACAGATACGCAGTATTTT.

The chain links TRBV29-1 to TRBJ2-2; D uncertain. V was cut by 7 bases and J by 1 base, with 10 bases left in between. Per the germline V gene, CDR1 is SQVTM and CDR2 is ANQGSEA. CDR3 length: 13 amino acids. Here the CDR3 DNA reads TGCAGCGCCCGGTGGGGGAACACCGGGGAGCTGTTTTTT. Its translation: CSARWGNTGELFF.

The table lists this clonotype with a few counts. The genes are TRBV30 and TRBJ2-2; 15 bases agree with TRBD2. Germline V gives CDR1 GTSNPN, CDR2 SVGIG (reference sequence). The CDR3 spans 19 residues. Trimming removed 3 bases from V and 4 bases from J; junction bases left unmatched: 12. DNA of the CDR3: TGTGCCTGGAGCCCCGGAGGACTAGCGGGAGGGCCAAGCACCGGGGAGCTGTTTTTT. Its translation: CAWSPGGLAGGPSTGELFF.

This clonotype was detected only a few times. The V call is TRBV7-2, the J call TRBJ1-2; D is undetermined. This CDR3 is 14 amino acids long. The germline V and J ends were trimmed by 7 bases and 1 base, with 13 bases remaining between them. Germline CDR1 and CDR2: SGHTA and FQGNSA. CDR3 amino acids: CASTLGRSNYGYTF. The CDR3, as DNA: TGTGCCAGCACCTTGGGGAGGAGTAACTATGGCTACACCTTC.

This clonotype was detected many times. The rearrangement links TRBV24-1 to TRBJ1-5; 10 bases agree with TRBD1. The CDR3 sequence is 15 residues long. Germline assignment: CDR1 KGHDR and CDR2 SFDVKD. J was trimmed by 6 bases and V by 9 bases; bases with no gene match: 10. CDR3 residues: CATSPGQGTGQPQHF. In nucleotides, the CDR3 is TGTGCCACCTCACCGGGACAGGGGACGGGTCAGCCCCAGCATTTT.

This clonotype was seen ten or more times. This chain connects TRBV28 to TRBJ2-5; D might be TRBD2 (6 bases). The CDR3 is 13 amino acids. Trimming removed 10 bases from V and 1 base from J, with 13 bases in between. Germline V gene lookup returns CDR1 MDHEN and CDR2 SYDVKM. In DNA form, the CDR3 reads TGTGCCACTGACGGGACTCCCCAAGAGACCCAGTACTTC. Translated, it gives CATDGTPQETQYF.

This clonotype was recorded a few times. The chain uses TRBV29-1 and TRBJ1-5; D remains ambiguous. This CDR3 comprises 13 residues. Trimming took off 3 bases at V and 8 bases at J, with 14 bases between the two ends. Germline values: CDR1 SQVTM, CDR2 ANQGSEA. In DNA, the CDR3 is TGCAGCGTTGATTTAGGGTCGGGGAAGCCCCAGCATTTT. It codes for CSVDLGSGKPQHF.

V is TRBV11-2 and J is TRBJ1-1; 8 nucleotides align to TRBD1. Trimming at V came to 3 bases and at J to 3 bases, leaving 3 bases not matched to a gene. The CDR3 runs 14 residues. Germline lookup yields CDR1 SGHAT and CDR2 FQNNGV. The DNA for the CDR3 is TGTGCCAGCAGCTTGGACAGGGATCACACTGAAGCTTTCTTT. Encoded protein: CASSLDRDHTEAFF.

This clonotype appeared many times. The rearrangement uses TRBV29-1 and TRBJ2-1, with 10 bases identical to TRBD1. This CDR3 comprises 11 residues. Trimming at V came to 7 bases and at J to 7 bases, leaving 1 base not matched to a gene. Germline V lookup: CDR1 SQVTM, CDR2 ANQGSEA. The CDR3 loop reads CSAGQGNEQFF. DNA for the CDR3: TGCAGCGCGGGACAGGGGAATGAGCAGTTCTTC.

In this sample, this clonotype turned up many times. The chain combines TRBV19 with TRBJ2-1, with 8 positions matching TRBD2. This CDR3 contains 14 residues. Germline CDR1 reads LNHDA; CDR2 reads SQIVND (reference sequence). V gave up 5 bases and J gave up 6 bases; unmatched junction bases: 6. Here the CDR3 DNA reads TGTGCCAGTAGTGGGAGCGGGAGAGGCAATGAGCAGTTCTTC. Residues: CASSGSGRGNEQFF.

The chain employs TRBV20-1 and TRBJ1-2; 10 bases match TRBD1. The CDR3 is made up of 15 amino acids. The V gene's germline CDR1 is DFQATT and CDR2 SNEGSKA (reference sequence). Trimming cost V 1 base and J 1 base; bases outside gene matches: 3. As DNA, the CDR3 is TGCAGTGCTAGAGGGGGACAGGGGAGTAACTATGGCTACACCTTC. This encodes CSARGGQGSNYGYTF.